These 31 T cell receptor beta chains were sequenced from one sample in a study of T cells in Graves' hyperthyroidism and ophthalmopathy. There were TCR beta CDR3 regions amplified from RNA transcripts. TCR CDR3 regions were first amplified by RT-PCR with HTBI primers. TCRdb passed the multiplex PCR reads through MiXCR, listing each CDR3 protein once. The data contain some 600,000 distinct CDR3 sequences, around 13% of them singletons. Sequenced input: blood. These receptors came from a woman aged 25 to 39 with Graves' hyperthyroidism that later progressed to Graves' ophthalmopathy.

This clonotype was seen a handful of times. The chain combines TRBV19 with TRBJ2-1; 9 bases fit TRBD2. Germline trimming cut 4 bases from V and 6 bases from J; bases unmatched to any gene: 10. The CDR3 has 16 residues. Germline CDR1 is LNHDA and CDR2 is SQIVND (reference sequence). The CDR3 DNA is TGTGCCAGTAGTACACTAGCGGGTTCCGATACCAATGAGCAGTTCTTC. Protein product: CASSTLAGSDTNEQFF.

The sample holds many counts of this clonotype. This chain uses TRBV20-1 with TRBJ1-1; no clear D gene. Trimming pared 0 bases from V and 4 bases from J, leaving 18 bases between. The CDR3 covers 16 residues. CDR1 and CDR2 (germline): DFQATT, SNEGSKA (reference sequence). This CDR3 is CSARDLVGFGGTEAFF. DNA for the CDR3: TGCAGTGCTAGAGATCTTGTAGGTTTTGGTGGCACTGAAGCTTTCTTT.

This clonotype was detected ten times or more. J is TRBJ2-7 and V is TRBV3-1; no clear D. The CDR3 loop spans 11 amino acids. From germline, CDR1 is LGHDT and CDR2 YNNKEL (reference sequence). The V gene lost 0 bases and the J gene lost 6 bases, with 3 bases spanning the gap. CDR3 sequence: CASSQEFEQYF. CDR3 DNA sequence: TGTGCCAGCAGCCAAGAGTTCGAGCAGTACTTC.

This clonotype was seen ten or more times. V gene TRBV11-1 combines with J gene TRBJ2-1; 11 bases are a match to TRBD1. V was clipped by 10 bases and J by 7 bases; unmatched bases: 15. The CDR3 contains 16 residues. Germline V lookup: CDR1 SGHAT, CDR2 FQDESV (reference sequence). The CDR3 nucleotides are TGTGCCACCCTCCCTTTGCCGGGACAGGGGGGTAATGAGCAGTTCTTC. Residues: CATLPLPGQGGNEQFF.

This clonotype occurred many times. This chain joins TRBV7-2 and TRBJ1-4, with D possibly TRBD1 on 5 matching bases. The V gene lost 5 bases and the J gene lost 0 bases, with 7 bases spanning the gap. The CDR3 totals 14 residues. Per the germline V gene, CDR1 is SGHTA and CDR2 is FQGNSA. DNA of the CDR3: TGTGCCAGCAGCAGGGGTGCAACTAATGAAAAACTGTTTTTT. Protein: CASSRGATNEKLFF.

This clonotype has at least ten counts. The chain recombines TRBV19 with TRBJ1-5, with 9 bases that match TRBD1. The CDR3 has 15 residues. CDR1 is LNHDA and CDR2 is SQIVND in the germline V gene (reference sequence). J was trimmed by 6 bases and V by 6 bases; bases with no gene match: 9. As DNA, the CDR3 is TGTGCCAGTAGCTCCAAGACAGGGGGTTTTCAGCCCCAGCATTTT. Its protein product is CASSSKTGGFQPQHF.

This clonotype was counted ten times or more. This chain uses TRBV2 with TRBJ2-7; no clear D gene. V lost 6 bases, J lost 7 bases, and 16 bases lay in between. Germline-derived CDR1 and CDR2 are SNHLY and FYNNEI. This CDR3 comprises 13 residues. CDR3 sequence reads: CASSARTVAEQYF. The CDR3 DNA follows: TGTGCCAGCAGCGCTAGGACGGTCGCGGAGCAGTACTTC.

The sample holds many counts of this clonotype. V usage is TRBV9 and J usage is TRBJ2-5; D is perhaps TRBD2 (7 bases). Germline CDR1 reads SGDLS; CDR2 reads YYNGEE. CDR3 length equals 15 residues. The V end lost 4 bases, the J end lost 6 bases, and 19 bases lay between the germline ends. The CDR3 nucleotides read TGTGCCAGCAGCCGAGGGGGGACTAACCTGCAGACCCAGTACTTC. Residues: CASSRGGTNLQTQYF.

In this sample, this clonotype turned up many times. The chain's CDR3 is CASGSGGDTQYF. The CDR3, as DNA: TGTGCCAGCGGATCCGGGGGGGATACGCAGTATTTT. The chain employs TRBV27 and TRBJ2-3, with TRBD2 matching 7 bases. The V and J ends lost 8 bases and 6 bases, in that order; junction bases with no gene match: 5. This CDR3 is built from 12 residues. CDR1 and CDR2 (germline): MNHEY, SMNVEV (reference sequence).

The V gene is TRBV7-2, the J gene TRBJ1-5, with 11 bases aligning to TRBD1. Germline CDR1 is SGHTA and CDR2 is FQGNSA. There are 17 residues in the CDR3. The J segment lost 7 bases and the V segment lost 5 bases, leaving 13 bases of the junction unmatched. CDR3 amino acids: CASSLGQGARVWQPQHF. For the CDR3, the DNA is TGTGCCAGCAGCCTAGGACAGGGGGCGAGAGTTTGGCAGCCCCAGCATTTT.

The chain uses TRBV2 and TRBJ2-4; 8 nucleotides line up with TRBD2. The CDR3 has 17 residues. The J segment lost 5 bases and the V segment lost 4 bases, leaving 13 bases of the junction unmatched. Germline CDR1 and CDR2: SNHLY and FYNNEI. CDR3 protein: CASSAGSGSEKENIQYF. As DNA, the CDR3 is TGTGCCAGCAGTGCCGGCAGCGGGAGTGAGAAGGAAAACATTCAGTACTTC.

As regards this clonotype: It may be a read error: a sequence one base away is much more abundant. This chain uses TRBV27 with TRBJ2-6, with D perhaps TRBD2 (6 bases). Germline V gives CDR1 MNHEY, CDR2 SMNVEV (reference sequence). CDR3 length equals 15 residues. As DNA, the CDR3 is TGTGTCAGCACACTCAGGAGGGCCGGGGCCAACGTCCTGACTTTC. It encodes CVSTLRRAGANVLTF.

This clonotype was counted many times. The chain uses TRBV7-2 and TRBJ2-1; unclear D gene. V was pared by 2 bases and J by 8 bases, with 4 bases between. The germline V gene has CDR1 SGHTA and CDR2 FQGNSA. This CDR3 contains 11 residues. The CDR3 here is CASSLIDEQFF. The DNA of the CDR3 is TGTGCCAGCAGCTTAATCGATGAGCAGTTCTTC.

The sample holds many counts of this clonotype. The rearrangement links TRBV7-2 to TRBJ2-3, with a weak D call TRBD2 (6 bases). The germline V and J ends were trimmed by 5 bases and 1 base, with 10 bases remaining between them. CDR3 length: 14 residues. Germline loops: CDR1 SGHTA, CDR2 FQGNSA. CDR3: CASSGGVGTDTQYF. CDR3 DNA sequence: TGTGCCAGCAGCGGAGGGGTCGGCACAGATACGCAGTATTTT.

This clonotype was seen repeatedly, ten times or more. This chain connects TRBV3-1 to TRBJ2-1; D is perhaps TRBD2 (6 bases). Germline CDR1 and CDR2: LGHDT and YNNKEL (reference sequence). V dropped 3 bases and J dropped 5 bases, with 11 bases sitting between them. This CDR3 comprises 14 residues. The CDR3 loop is CASSQGEDHNEQFF. The CDR3 coding sequence is TGTGCCAGCAGCCAGGGGGAGGATCACAATGAGCAGTTCTTC.

This rearrangement joins TRBV20-1 to TRBJ2-7; 10 bases align to TRBD1. Losses at the gene ends were 3 bases for V and 1 base for J; bases not matched to a gene: 6. CDR1 DFQATT and CDR2 SNEGSKA come from the germline V gene (reference sequence). The CDR3 is made up of 15 amino acids. The CDR3 DNA sequence: TGCAGTGCTAGGTCAGGACAGGGGGGGTCCTACGAGCAGTACTTC. Its protein is CSARSGQGGSYEQYF.

In its sample, this clonotype was seen once. V is TRBV30 and J is TRBJ2-3; D is uncertain. The germline V gene has CDR1 GTSNPN and CDR2 SVGIG (reference sequence). This CDR3 is 13 amino acids long. Trimming shortened V by 4 bases and J by 3 bases, and 11 bases separated the two germline ends. This CDR3 is CAWTVGRTDTQYF. The CDR3 region has the DNA TGTGCCTGGACTGTTGGGCGGACAGATACGCAGTATTTT.

This clonotype was counted ten times or more. This rearrangement joins TRBV9 to TRBJ2-1, with 11 bases that match TRBD2. The germline CDR1 and CDR2 sequences are SGDLS and YYNGEE. The CDR3 contains 20 residues. The V segment lost 3 bases and the J segment 6 bases; nucleotides outside the gene matches: 20. CDR3 DNA: TGTGCCAGCAGCGCCCCCAGGGGAACTAGCGGGAGCGGGAGAAGCAATGAGCAGTTCTTC. Its translation: CASSAPRGTSGSGRSNEQFF.

This clonotype was observed many times. J is TRBJ2-7 and V is TRBV27, with D tentatively TRBD1 (6 bases). Trimming shortened V by 4 bases and J by 0 bases, and 10 bases separated the two germline ends. The CDR3 totals 14 residues. CDR1 is MNHEY, CDR2 SMNVEV, per germline (reference sequence). CDR3 sequence reads: CASSSGTNSYEQYF. The CDR3 nucleotides are TGTGCCAGCAGTTCCGGGACAAACTCCTACGAGCAGTACTTC.

This clonotype showed up just a few times. The J gene is TRBJ1-1, the V gene TRBV28, with TRBD1 as a possible D gene (6 bases). Germline V lookup: CDR1 MDHEN, CDR2 SYDVKM. This CDR3 is 13 amino acids long. Trimming shortened V by 3 bases and J by 8 bases, and 13 bases separated the two germline ends. The CDR3 protein is CASSFPFDREAFF. The CDR3 nucleotides are TGTGCCAGCAGTTTTCCATTTGACAGGGAAGCTTTCTTT. Supplemented by reference TRBV28 and TRBJ1-1, the full variable domain reads DVKVTQSSRYLVKRTGEKVFLECVQDMDHENMFWYRQDPGLGLRLIYFSYDVKMKEKGDIPEGYSVSREKKERFSLILESASTNQTSMYLCASSFPFDREAFFGQGTRLTVV.

This clonotype was counted many times. The chain carries TRBV28 and TRBJ2-1, with 7 bases identical to TRBD1. Germline trimming cut 6 bases from V and 3 bases from J; bases unmatched to any gene: 8. The length of the CDR3 is 15 residues. The germline CDR1 and CDR2 sequences are MDHEN and SYDVKM. CDR3 DNA sequence: TGTGCCAGCAGAGGACAGGCTCAGGGCTACAATGAGCAGTTCTTC. It yields the protein CASRGQAQGYNEQFF.

The chain carries TRBV15 and TRBJ1-5, with 7 bases matching TRBD1. CDR1 and CDR2 from the germline V gene are LNHNV and YYDKDF (reference sequence). Losses at the gene ends were 3 bases for V and 5 bases for J; bases not matched to a gene: 7. The CDR3 totals 15 residues. CDR3 DNA: TGTGCCACCAGCAGCCGAAGGGGGCAAGATCAGCCCCAGCATTTT. This gives the protein CATSSRRGQDQPQHF.

In its sample, this clonotype was seen many times. The chain employs TRBV11-2 and TRBJ2-7; D gene unclear. The CDR3 is 12 residues long. Germline values: CDR1 SGHAT, CDR2 FQNNGV. The V end was cut by 3 bases, the J end by 3 bases, with 6 bases between. The CDR3 sequence is CASSLTLYEQYF. The CDR3 DNA sequence: TGTGCCAGCAGCTTGACCCTCTACGAGCAGTACTTC.

Concerning this clonotype: A much larger clone differs by one base, so this may be a read error. The chain uses TRBV12-3 or TRBV12-4 and TRBJ2-3; D uncertain. The CDR3 spans 14 residues. The V and J ends lost 10 bases and 4 bases respectively, with 18 bases between them. As DNA, the CDR3 is TGTGCCACCTCAAACGGATTTGGCGCAGATACGCAGTATTTT. This codes for CATSNGFGADTQYF.

This sequence joins TRBV4-1 and TRBJ2-2, with TRBD2 matching over 8 bases. CDR3 size: 18 residues. CDR1 MGHRA and CDR2 YSYEKL come from the germline V gene. The V segment lost 1 base and the J segment 5 bases; nucleotides outside the gene matches: 12. CDR3 residues: CASSQGGAAGDGTGELFF. The CDR3 DNA follows: TGCGCCAGCAGCCAAGGAGGCGCAGCGGGAGATGGAACCGGGGAGCTGTTTTTT.

About this clonotype: A much larger clone sits a single nucleotide away, making a read error possible. The chain carries TRBV6-2 or TRBV6-3 and TRBJ2-2; D not certain. V dropped 7 bases and J dropped 5 bases, with 5 bases sitting between them. Germline V gives CDR1 MNHEY, CDR2 SVGEGT. This CDR3 comprises 11 residues. CDR3 DNA sequence: TGTGCCAGCACTCAGACCGGGGAGCTGTTTTTT. Its protein product is CASTQTGELFF.

The chain is built from TRBV25-1 and TRBJ2-1; TRBD2 aligns across 8 bases. The CDR3 length is 16 residues. With 4 bases clipped from V and 7 bases from J, the junction kept 12 bases outside the gene matches. Per the germline V gene, CDR1 is MGHDK and CDR2 is SYGVNS. The CDR3 reads CASSGGLANTFNEQFF. The CDR3 region has the DNA TGTGCCAGCAGTGGAGGACTAGCTAACACTTTTAATGAGCAGTTCTTC.

This clonotype was found many times. The chain is built from TRBV20-1 and TRBJ2-6, with D possibly being TRBD1 (7 bases). The CDR3 sequence is 18 residues long. Germline-derived CDR1 and CDR2 are DFQATT and SNEGSKA (reference sequence). The V end lost 3 bases, the J end lost 0 bases, and 18 bases lay between the germline ends. The CDR3 loop is CSARAGQKFLSGANVLTF. CDR3 DNA: TGCAGTGCTAGGGCGGGACAGAAATTTCTCTCTGGGGCCAACGTCCTGACTTTC.

This clonotype showed up many times. The CDR3 loop reads CASRVGGGTDTQYF. CDR3 in DNA: TGTGCCAGCAGGGTAGGAGGGGGCACAGATACGCAGTATTTT. This rearrangement joins TRBV2 to TRBJ2-3; D perhaps matches TRBD2 (6 bases). Trimming left V 6 bases short and J 1 base short, with 11 bases between. This CDR3 is 14 amino acids long. The germline V gene encodes CDR1 SNHLY and CDR2 FYNNEI.

This clonotype was seen ten or more times. V and J are TRBV28 and TRBJ2-7, with 8 bases that match TRBD2. The trim removed 3 bases at V and 9 bases at J, leaving 10 bases unmatched. In germline, CDR1 is MDHEN, CDR2 SYDVKM. The CDR3 contains 14 residues. The CDR3 here is CASSFGLAWGSQYF. For the CDR3, the DNA is TGTGCCAGCAGTTTCGGACTAGCTTGGGGTTCGCAGTACTTC.

This clonotype was recorded at least ten times. The chain combines TRBV20-1 with TRBJ2-5; 7 bases line up with TRBD2. This CDR3 has 14 amino acids. Losses at the gene ends were 3 bases for V and 4 bases for J; bases not matched to a gene: 8. Germline CDR1 is DFQATT and CDR2 is SNEGSKA (reference sequence). Here the CDR3 DNA reads TGCAGTGCTAGGGAGGGAGGGCCGCGAGAGACCCAGTACTTC. This encodes CSAREGGPRETQYF.